Listed here are 2 T cell receptor beta chains from one sample, sequenced in a study of cytomegalovirus exposure and HLA in healthy donors. Profiling relied on immunoSEQ multiplex PCR, and the TCRdb table lists in-frame clones only, not all of them. The sample carries about 130,000 clones, 85% to 90% recorded once. The sample comprised PBMCs. These receptors all stem from a man under 40 in good health and CMV-seronegative.

The V call is TRBV7-2, the J call TRBJ2-5, with D possibly matching TRBD1 (6 bases). The CDR3 covers 14 residues. The germline CDR1 and CDR2 sequences are SGHTA and FQGNSA. V was trimmed by 5 bases and J by 5 bases, leaving 15 bases between them. CDR3: CASSPKGVRETQYF. In nucleotides, the CDR3 is TGTGCCAGCAGCCCAAAGGGGGTTCGCGAGACCCAGTACTTC. Supplemented by reference TRBV7-2 and TRBJ2-5, the full variable domain reads GAGVSQSPSNKVTEKGKDVELRCDPISGHTALYWYRQSLGQGLEFLIYFQGNSAPDKSGLPSDRFSAERTGGSVSTLTIQRTQQEDSAVYLCASSPKGVRETQYFGPGTRLLVL.

This rearrangement joins TRBV6-6 to TRBJ1-2; TRBD1 agrees at 8 bases. After removal of 10 bases from V and 3 bases from J, the junction contained 7 bases not matched to a gene. CDR1 is MNHNY and CDR2 is SVGAGI in the germline V gene (reference sequence). CDR3 length: 13 amino acids. The CDR3 DNA sequence: TGTGCCACCTCAGGGGGCGAAGACTATGGCTACACCTTC. Its protein product is CATSGGEDYGYTF.